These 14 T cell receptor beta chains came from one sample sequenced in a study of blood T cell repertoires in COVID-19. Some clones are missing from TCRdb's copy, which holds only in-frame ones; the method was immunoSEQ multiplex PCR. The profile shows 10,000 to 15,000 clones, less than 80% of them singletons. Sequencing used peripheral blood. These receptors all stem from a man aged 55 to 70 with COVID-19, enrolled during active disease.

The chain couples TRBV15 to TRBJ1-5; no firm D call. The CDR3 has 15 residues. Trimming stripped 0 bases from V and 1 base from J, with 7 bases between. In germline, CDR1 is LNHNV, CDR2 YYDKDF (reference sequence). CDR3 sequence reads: CATSRDRGSNQPQHF. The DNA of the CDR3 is TGTGCCACCAGCAGAGATCGGGGAAGCAATCAGCCCCAGCATTTT.

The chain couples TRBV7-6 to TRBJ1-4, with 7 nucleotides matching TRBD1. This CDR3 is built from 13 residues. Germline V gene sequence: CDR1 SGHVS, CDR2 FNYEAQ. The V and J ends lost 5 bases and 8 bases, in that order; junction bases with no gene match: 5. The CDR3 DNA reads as TGTGCCAGCAGCGACAGGGTCGGGGAAAAACTGTTTTTT. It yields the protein CASSDRVGEKLFF.

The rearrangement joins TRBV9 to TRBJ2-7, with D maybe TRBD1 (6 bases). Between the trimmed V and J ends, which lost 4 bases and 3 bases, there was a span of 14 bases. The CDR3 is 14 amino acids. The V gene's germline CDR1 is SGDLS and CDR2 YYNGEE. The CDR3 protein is CASSSTLQGYEQYF. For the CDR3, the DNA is TGTGCCAGCAGCTCAACCTTACAGGGCTACGAGCAGTACTTC.

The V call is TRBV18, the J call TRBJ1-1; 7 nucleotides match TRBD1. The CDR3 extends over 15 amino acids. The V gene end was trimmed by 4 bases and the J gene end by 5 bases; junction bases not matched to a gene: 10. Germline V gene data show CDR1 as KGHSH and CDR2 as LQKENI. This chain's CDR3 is CASSRSTGAGTEAFF. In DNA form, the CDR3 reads TGTGCCAGCTCACGCTCAACAGGGGCAGGAACTGAAGCTTTCTTT.

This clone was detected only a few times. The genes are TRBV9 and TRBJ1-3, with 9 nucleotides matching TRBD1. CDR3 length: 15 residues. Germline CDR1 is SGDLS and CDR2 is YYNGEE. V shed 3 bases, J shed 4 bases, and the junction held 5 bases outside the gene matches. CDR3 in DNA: TGTGCCAGCAGCGCGACAGGGGGAGGAGGAAACACCATATATTTT. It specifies CASSATGGGGNTIYF.

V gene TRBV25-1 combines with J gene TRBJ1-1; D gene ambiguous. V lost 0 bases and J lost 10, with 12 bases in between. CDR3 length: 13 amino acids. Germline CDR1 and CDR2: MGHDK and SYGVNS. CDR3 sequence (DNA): TGTGCCAGCAGTGAATATCTTGACGGGAGAGCTTTCTTT. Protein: CASSEYLDGRAFF. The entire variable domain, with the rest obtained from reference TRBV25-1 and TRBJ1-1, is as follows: EADIYQTPRYLVIGTGKKITLECSQTMGHDKMYWYQQDPGMELHLIHYSYGVNSTEKGDLSSESTVSRIRTEHFPLTLESARPSHTSQYLCASSEYLDGRAFFGQGTRLTVV.

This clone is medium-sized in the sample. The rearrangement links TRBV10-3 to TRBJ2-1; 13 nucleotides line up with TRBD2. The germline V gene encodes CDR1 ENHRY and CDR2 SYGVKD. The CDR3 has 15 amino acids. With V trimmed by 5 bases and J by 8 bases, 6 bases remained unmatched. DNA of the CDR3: TGTGCCATCAGTACTAGCGGGAGGGCCACGGATGAGCAGTTCTTC. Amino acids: CAISTSGRATDEQFF.

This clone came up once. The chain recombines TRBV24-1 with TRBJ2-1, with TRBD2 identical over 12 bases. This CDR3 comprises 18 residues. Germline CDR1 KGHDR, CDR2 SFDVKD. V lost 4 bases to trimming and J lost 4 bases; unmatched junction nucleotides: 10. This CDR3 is CATSDSSSGRAGYNEQFF. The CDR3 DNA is TGTGCCACCAGTGACTCATCTAGCGGGAGGGCGGGATACAATGAGCAGTTCTTC.

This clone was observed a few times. The CDR3 is CASSFWASGGVSTDTQYF. In DNA, the CDR3 is TGTGCCAGCAGTTTCTGGGCTAGCGGGGGGGTCAGCACAGATACGCAGTATTTT. The rearrangement uses TRBV27 and TRBJ2-3; TRBD2 aligns across 12 bases. CDR3 size: 18 residues. The V gene end was trimmed by 3 bases and the J gene end by 0 bases; junction bases not matched to a gene: 7. Germline CDR1 is MNHEY and CDR2 is SMNVEV (reference sequence).

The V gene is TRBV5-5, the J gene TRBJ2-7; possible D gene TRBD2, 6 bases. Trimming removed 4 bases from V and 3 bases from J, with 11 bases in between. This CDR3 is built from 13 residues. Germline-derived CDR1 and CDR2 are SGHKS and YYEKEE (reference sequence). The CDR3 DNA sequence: TGTGCCAGCAGCGGGGAGGCCCGCTACGAGCAGTACGTC. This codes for CASSGEARYEQYV.

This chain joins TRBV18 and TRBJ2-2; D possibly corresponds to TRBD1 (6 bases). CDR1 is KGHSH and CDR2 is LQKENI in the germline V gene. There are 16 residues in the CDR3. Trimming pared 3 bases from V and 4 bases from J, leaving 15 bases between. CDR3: CASSPPGHPFTGELFF. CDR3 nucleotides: TGTGCCAGCTCACCGCCGGGACACCCATTCACCGGGGAGCTGTTTTTT.

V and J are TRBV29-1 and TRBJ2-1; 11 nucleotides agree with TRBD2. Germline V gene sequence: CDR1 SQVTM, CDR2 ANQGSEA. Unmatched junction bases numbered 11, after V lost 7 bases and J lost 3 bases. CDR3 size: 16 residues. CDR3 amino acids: CSALGVTSGSYNEQFF. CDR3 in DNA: TGCAGCGCATTGGGGGTAACTAGCGGGAGCTACAATGAGCAGTTCTTC.

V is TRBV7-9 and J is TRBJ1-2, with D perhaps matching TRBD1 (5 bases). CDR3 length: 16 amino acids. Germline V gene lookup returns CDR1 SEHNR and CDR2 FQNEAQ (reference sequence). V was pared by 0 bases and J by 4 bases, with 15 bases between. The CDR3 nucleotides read TGTGCCAGCAGCTTAGCACGGCAGGGCGACACCTATGGCTACACCTTC. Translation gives CASSLARQGDTYGYTF.

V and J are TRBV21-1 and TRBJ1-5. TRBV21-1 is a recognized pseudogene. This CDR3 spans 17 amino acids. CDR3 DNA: TGTGCCAGCAGTAGCCCCCCGGGAGACAATAGCAATCAGCCCCAGCATTTT. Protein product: CASSSPPGDNSNQPQHF.